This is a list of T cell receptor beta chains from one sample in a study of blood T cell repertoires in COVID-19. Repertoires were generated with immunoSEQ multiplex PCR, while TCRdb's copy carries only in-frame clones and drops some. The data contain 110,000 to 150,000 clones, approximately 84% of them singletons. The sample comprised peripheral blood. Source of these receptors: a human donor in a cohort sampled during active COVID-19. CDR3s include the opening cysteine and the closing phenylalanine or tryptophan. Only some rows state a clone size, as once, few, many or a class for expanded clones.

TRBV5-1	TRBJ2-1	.	CASTEGLASGHGIIYEQFF
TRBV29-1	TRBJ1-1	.	CSVVNDRGTEAFF
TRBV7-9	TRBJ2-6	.	CASSQFLAGGPGGANVLTF
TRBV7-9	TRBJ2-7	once	CASSLSGGIMEQYF
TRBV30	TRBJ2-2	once	CAWRTTGFNTGELFF
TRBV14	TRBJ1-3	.	CASSPGSGNTIYF
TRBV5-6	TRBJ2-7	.	CASSRGFTGEQYF
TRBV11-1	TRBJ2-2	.	CASSSTSAYPGELFF
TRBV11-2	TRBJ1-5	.	CASSFSELQPQHF
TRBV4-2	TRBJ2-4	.	CASSQAGSFISKNIQYF
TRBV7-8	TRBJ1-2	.	CASSLGVGRYGYTF
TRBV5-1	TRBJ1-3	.	CASSFGSGNTIYF
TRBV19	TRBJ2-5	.	CASSYRGGRETQYF
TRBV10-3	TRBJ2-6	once	CAISETGTGTGANVLTF
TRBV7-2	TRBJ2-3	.	CASSPLAGGLADTQYF
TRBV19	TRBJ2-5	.	CASSIKGQGIGGRLETQYF
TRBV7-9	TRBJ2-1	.	CASSLLAGAWNEQFF
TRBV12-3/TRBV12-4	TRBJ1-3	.	CASIRGLENTIYF
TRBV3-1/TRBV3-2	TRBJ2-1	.	CASRIGGRDSNEQFF
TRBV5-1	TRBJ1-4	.	CASSLDSQVTNEKLFF
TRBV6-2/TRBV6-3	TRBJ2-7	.	CASSYAGAFLRSSYEQYF
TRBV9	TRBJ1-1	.	CASSPLAGPTEAFF
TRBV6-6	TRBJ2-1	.	CASSVVGTRAEQFF
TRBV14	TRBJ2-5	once	CASSQDRVQETQYF
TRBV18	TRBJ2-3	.	CASSRPLGGADTQYF
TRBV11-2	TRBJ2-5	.	CASSPLGLQETQYF
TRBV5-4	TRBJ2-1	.	CASSRLDEQFF
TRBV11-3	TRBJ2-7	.	CASSLGGVGYEQYF
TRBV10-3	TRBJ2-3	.	CAISESRGGVDTQYF
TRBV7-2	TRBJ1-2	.	CASSLAGTVNYGYTF
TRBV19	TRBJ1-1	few	CASSSGTGVTEAFF
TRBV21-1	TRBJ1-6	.	CASSTRRVRLEGKSAPLHF
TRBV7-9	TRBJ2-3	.	CASSLTDSTQYF
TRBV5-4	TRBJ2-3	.	CASSLQQNTDTQYF
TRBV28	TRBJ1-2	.	CASSLWDRIGESYTF
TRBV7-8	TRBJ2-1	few	CASSPLAGVSYNEQFF
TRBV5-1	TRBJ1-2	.	CASSRRQGDGYTF
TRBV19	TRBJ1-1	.	CASSIGSEAFF
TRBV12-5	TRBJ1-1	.	CASGLEGWAEAFF
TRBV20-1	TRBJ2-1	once	CSASGEYNEQFF
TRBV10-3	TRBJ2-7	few	CAISESKRTGTYEQYF
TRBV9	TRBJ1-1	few	CASSVHMDTEAFF
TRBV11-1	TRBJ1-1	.	CASSASGGPEAFF